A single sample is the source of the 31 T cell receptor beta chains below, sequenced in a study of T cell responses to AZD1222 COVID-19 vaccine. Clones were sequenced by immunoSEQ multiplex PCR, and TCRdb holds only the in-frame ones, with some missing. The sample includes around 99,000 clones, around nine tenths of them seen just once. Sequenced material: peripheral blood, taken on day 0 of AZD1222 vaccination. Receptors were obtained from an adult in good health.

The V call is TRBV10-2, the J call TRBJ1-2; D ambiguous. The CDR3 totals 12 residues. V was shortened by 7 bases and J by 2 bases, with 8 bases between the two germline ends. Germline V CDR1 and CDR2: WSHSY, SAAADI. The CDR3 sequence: CASTSGNYGYTF. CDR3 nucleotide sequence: TGCGCCAGCACCTCGGGGAACTATGGCTACACCTTC.

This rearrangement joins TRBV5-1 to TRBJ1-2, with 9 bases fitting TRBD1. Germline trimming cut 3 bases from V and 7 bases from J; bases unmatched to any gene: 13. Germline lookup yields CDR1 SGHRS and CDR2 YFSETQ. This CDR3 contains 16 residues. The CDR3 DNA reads TGCGCCAGCAGCTCGATAACAACAGGGGGCGGCGTTGGCTACACCTTC. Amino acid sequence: CASSSITTGGGVGYTF.

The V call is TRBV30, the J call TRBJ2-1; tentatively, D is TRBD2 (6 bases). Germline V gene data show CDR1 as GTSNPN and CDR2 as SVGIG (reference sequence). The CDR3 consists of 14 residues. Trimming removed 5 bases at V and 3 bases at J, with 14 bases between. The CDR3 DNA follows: TGTGCCTGGTCGACCGGGACTCGCTACAATGAGCAGTTCTTC. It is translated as CAWSTGTRYNEQFF.

CDR3 bases: TGTGCCAGCAGGAGGGACAGCACAGATACGCAGTATTTT. This codes for CASRRDSTDTQYF. V gene TRBV7-8 combines with J gene TRBJ2-3; either TRBD1 or TRBD2 may supply D (5 bases each). This CDR3 comprises 13 residues. The germline V gene encodes CDR1 SGHVS and CDR2 FQNEAQ. Trimming cost V 6 bases and J 0 bases, with 7 bases left between them.

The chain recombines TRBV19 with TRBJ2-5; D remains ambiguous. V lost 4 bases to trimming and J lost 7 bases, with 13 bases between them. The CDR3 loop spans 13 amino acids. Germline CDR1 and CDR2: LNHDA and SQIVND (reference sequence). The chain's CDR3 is CASSNPTEGTQYF. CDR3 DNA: TGTGCCAGTAGTAATCCCACAGAAGGGACCCAGTACTTC.

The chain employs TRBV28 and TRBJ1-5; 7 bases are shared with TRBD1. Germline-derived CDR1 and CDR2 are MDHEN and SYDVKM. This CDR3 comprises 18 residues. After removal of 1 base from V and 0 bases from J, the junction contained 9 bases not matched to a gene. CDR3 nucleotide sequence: TGTGCCAGCAGTTTATCTCGGACAGGAAAACTTAGCAATCAGCCCCAGCATTTT. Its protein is CASSLSRTGKLSNQPQHF.

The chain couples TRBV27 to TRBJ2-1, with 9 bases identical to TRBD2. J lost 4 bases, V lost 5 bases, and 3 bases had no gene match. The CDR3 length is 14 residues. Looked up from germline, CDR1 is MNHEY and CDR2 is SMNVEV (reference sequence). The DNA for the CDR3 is TGTGCCAGCAGTCGAAGCGGGAGGTACAATGAGCAGTTCTTC. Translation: CASSRSGRYNEQFF.

The CDR3: CASSPSARDTEAFF. In DNA form, the CDR3 reads TGTGCCAGTAGTCCCTCGGCCAGGGACACTGAAGCTTTCTTT. The chain carries TRBV19 and TRBJ1-1; possibly TRBD1 for D (5 bases). Trimming pared 5 bases from V and 3 bases from J, leaving 13 bases between. The CDR3 runs 14 residues. Germline V CDR1 and CDR2: LNHDA, SQIVND (reference sequence).

CDR3 DNA: TGTGCCAGCAGCCCTGGACAGGGGGCCGGTGAAGATACGCAGTATTTT. It is translated as CASSPGQGAGEDTQYF. The rearrangement joins TRBV3-1 (or the pseudogene TRBV3-2) to TRBJ2-3; TRBD1 aligns across 11 bases. The CDR3 contains 16 residues. Losses at the gene ends were 4 bases for V and 5 bases for J; bases not matched to a gene: 8. Germline lookup yields CDR1 LGHDT and CDR2 YNNKEL (reference sequence).

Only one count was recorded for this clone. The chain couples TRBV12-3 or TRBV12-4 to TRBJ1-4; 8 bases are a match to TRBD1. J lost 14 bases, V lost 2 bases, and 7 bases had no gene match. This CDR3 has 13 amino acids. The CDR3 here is CASSLTSRDRLFF. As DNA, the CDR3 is TGTGCCAGCAGTTTAACGAGCCGGGACAGGCTGTTTTTT.

The CDR3 DNA reads as TGTGCCAGCAGTACGTCCACGGGGGAGGGTGGCTACACCTTC. This sequence encodes CASSTSTGEGGYTF. V is TRBV28 and J is TRBJ1-2, with D tentatively TRBD1 (5 bases). The ends were cut back, 5 bases at V and 7 bases at J, with 17 bases in the middle. The CDR3 runs 14 residues. The germline V gene has CDR1 MDHEN and CDR2 SYDVKM.

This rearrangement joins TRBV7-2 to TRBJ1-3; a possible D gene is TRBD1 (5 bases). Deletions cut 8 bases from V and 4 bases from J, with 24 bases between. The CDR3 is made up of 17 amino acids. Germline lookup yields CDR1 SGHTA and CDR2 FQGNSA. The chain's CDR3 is CASSEVVRGAEGNTIYF. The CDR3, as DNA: TGTGCCAGCTCGGAGGTAGTAAGGGGCGCGGAGGGAAACACCATATATTTT.

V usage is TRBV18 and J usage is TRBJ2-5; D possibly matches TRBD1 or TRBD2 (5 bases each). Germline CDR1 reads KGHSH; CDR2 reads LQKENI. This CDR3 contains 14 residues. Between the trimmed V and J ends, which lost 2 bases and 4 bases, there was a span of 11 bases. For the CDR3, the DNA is TGTGCCAGCTCACCATGGGACCAGGGAGAGACCCAGTACTTC. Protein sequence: CASSPWDQGETQYF.

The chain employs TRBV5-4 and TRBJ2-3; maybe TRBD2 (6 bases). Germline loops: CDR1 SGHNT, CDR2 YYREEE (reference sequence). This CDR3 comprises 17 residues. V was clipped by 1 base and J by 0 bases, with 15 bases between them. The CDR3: CASSLSGGLSSTDTQYF. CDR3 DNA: TGTGCCAGCAGCTTGTCAGGAGGGCTTAGCAGCACAGATACGCAGTATTTT.

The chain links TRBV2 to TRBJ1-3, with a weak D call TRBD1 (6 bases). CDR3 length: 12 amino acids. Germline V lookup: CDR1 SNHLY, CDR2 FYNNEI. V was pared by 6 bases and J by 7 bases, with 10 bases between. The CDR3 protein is CASRNTGNTIYF. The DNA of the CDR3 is TGTGCCAGCAGGAACACAGGGAACACCATATATTTT.

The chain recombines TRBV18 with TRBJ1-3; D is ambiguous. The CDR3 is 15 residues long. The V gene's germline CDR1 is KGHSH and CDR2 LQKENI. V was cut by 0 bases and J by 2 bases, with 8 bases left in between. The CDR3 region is CASSPPRGTGNTIYF. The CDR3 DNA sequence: TGTGCCAGCTCACCACCTCGGGGAACTGGAAACACCATATATTTT.

The CDR3 here is CASSLEGSFYGYTF. The CDR3 DNA reads as TGTGCCAGCAGCTTAGAGGGCAGCTTCTATGGCTACACCTTC. V usage is TRBV7-9 and J usage is TRBJ1-2; D not certain. The germline gives CDR1 SEHNR, CDR2 FQNEAQ (reference sequence). The V end was cut by 1 base, the J end by 4 bases, with 10 bases between. This CDR3 is built from 14 residues.

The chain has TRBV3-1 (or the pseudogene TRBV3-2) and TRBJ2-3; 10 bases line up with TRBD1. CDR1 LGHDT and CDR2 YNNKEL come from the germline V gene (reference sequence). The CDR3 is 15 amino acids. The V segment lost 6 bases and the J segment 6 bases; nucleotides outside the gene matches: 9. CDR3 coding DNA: TGTGCCAGCAGACCCCCGGGACAGGGGCCCGATACGCAGTATTTT. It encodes CASRPPGQGPDTQYF.

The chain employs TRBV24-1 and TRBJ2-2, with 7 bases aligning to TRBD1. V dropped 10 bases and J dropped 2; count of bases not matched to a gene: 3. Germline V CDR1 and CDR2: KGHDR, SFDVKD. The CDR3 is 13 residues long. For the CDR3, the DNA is TGTGCCACTGGGACAGCTAACACCGGGGAGCTGTTTTTT. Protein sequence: CATGTANTGELFF.

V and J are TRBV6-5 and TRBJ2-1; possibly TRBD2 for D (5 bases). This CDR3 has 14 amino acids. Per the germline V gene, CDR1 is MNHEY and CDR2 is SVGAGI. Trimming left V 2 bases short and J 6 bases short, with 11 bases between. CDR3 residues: CASSYGTGSNEQFF. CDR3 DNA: TGTGCCAGCAGTTACGGCACGGGGAGCAATGAGCAGTTCTTC.

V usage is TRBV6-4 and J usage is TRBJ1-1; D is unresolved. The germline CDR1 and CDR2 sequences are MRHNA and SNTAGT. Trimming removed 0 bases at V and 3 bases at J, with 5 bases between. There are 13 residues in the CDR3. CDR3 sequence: CASSDSGHTEAFF. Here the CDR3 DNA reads TGTGCCAGCAGTGACTCTGGGCACACTGAAGCTTTCTTT.

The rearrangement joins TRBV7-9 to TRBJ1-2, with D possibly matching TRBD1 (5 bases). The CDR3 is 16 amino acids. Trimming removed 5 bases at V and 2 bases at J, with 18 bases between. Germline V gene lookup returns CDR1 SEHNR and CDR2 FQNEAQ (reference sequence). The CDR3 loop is CASSARSGGLNYGYTF. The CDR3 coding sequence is TGTGCCAGCAGCGCCCGGTCGGGGGGTTTGAACTATGGCTACACCTTC.

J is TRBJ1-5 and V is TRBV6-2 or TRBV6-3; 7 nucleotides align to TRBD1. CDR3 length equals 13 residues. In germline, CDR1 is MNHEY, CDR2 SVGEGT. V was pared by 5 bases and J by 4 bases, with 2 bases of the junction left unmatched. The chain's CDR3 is CASSTTGNQPQHF. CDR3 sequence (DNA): TGTGCCAGCAGTACGACAGGGAATCAGCCCCAGCATTTT.

The CDR3 DNA is TGTGCCAGCAGTAAATCACAACTAGCGGGCCAAGATACGCAGTATTTT. It translates to CASSKSQLAGQDTQYF. This chain joins TRBV2 and TRBJ2-3; 9 positions match TRBD2. V was clipped by 5 bases and J by 5 bases; unmatched bases: 11. CDR1 is SNHLY, CDR2 FYNNEI, per germline. CDR3 length equals 16 residues.

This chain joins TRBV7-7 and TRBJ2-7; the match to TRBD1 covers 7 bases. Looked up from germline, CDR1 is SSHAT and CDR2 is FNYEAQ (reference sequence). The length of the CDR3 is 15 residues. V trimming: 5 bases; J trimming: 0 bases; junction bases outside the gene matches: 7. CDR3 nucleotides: TGTGCCAGCAGCCCCCTACCAGGGGGCTCCTACGAGCAGTACTTC. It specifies CASSPLPGGSYEQYF.

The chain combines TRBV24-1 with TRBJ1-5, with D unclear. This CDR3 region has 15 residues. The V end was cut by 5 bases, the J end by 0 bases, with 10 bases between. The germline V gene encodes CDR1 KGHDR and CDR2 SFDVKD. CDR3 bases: TGTGCCACCAGTGCCCCGGGGAGTAGCAATCAGCCCCAGCATTTT. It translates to CATSAPGSSNQPQHF.

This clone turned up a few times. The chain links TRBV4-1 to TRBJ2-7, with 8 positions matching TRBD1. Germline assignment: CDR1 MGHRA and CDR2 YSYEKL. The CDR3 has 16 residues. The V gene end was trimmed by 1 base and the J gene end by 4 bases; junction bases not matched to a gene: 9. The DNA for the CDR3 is TGCGCCAGCAGCCAAGTCGCAGGACAGGGAGTTTACGAGCAGTACTTC. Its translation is CASSQVAGQGVYEQYF.

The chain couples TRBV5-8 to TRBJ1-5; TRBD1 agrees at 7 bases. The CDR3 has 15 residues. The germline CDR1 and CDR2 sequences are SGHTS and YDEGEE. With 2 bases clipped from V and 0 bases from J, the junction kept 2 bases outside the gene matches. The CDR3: CASSFHRGSNQPQHF. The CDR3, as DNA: TGTGCCAGCAGCTTTCACAGGGGTAGCAATCAGCCCCAGCATTTT.

CDR3 nucleotide sequence: TGTGCCAGCAGCTTCAGGGCTAGCGGGGGGGGAGAGACCCAGTACTTC. Translating gives CASSFRASGGGETQYF. The rearrangement uses TRBV7-2 and TRBJ2-5, with TRBD2 matching over 12 bases. The CDR3 length is 16 residues. The germline V gene encodes CDR1 SGHTA and CDR2 FQGNSA. Trimming removed 3 bases from V and 4 bases from J; junction bases left unmatched: 6.

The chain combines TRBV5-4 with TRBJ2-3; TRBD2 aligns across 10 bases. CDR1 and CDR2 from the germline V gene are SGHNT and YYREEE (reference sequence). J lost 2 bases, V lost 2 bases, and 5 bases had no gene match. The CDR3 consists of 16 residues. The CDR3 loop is CASSFGLAGVTDTQYF. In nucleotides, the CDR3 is TGTGCCAGCAGCTTTGGTCTAGCGGGAGTCACAGATACGCAGTATTTT.

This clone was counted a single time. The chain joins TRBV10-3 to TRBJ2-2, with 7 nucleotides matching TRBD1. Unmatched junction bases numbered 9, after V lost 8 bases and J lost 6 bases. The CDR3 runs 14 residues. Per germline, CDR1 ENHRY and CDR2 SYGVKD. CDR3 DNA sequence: TGTGCCATCTCGCTAGGGCAGGGGGCCGGGGAGCTGTTTTTT. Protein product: CAISLGQGAGELFF.